This entry describes one T cell receptor beta chain. What it recognizes is unknown. Template switching supplied a universal primer site; unique molecular identifiers were carried on the cDNA. TCRdb reprocessed the 5' RACE reads via MiXCR and lists one record per CDR3 protein. The sample records approximately 630,000 distinct CDR3 sequences, about 7.6% being singletons. This entry belongs to a study of identical twins. Whole-study results and caveats: Within twin pairs, the out-of-frame alpha sequences they shared showed excess low generation probability. High-abundance cord blood beta clonotypes had fewer insertions; memory repertoires showed none.

In addition, the sample was reused for a study of yellow fever vaccine responses in identical twins.

This TCR derives from a woman younger than 30 in good health. Sequencing was performed on PBMCs.

The CDR3 protein is CASSLRWSSYNEQFF. In DNA, the CDR3 is TGCGCCAGCAGCTTGCGTTGGAGCTCCTACAATGAGCAGTTCTTC. The chain carries TRBV5-1 and TRBJ2-1; D is unclear. Per germline, CDR1 SGHRS and CDR2 YFSETQ. V shed 1 base and J shed 0 bases, with 8 bases lying between them. This CDR3 has 15 residues.